The 23 T cell receptor beta chains below come from one sample, sequenced in a study of T cells in Graves' hyperthyroidism and ophthalmopathy. Amplified TCR beta CDR3 regions came from RNA transcripts. Researchers ran a first-round RT-PCR on the TCR CDR3 using the HTBI primer set. Using its own MiXCR run on the multiplex PCR reads, TCRdb lists one record per CDR3 protein. The sample carries about 480,000 distinct CDR3 sequences, under 15% recorded once. The sample comprised blood. These receptor sequences come from a woman between 18 and 29 years old with Graves' hyperthyroidism.

As regards this clonotype: With a much larger clone just one base away, this may be a read error. The V and J genes are TRBV18 and TRBJ2-1; TRBD2 aligns across 14 bases. The V gene end was trimmed by 6 bases and the J gene end by 8 bases; junction bases not matched to a gene: 9. Germline V gene lookup returns CDR1 KGHSH and CDR2 LQKENI. This CDR3 comprises 16 residues. The CDR3 loop is CASSHWTSGGNDEQFF. Here the CDR3 DNA reads TGTGCCAGCTCCCATTGGACTAGCGGGGGGAACGATGAGCAGTTCTTC.

This clonotype was counted a few times. The junction departs from the called germline gene at one end, perhaps through a read error. V gene TRBV10-3 combines with J gene TRBJ2-6; 9 nucleotides match TRBD1. The CDR3 totals 17 residues. Germline lookup yields CDR1 ENHRY and CDR2 SYGVKD. CDR3 DNA sequence: TGTACCATCGAAACCCAACAGGGGGCAAGGGGGGCCAACGTCCTGACTTTC. Its protein is CTIETQQGARGANVLTF.

There are many counts of this clonotype. V usage is TRBV7-9 and J usage is TRBJ2-7; no definite D call. V was clipped by 0 bases and J by 1 base, with 7 bases between them. The CDR3 is made up of 14 amino acids. Germline CDR1 is SEHNR and CDR2 is FQNEAQ (reference sequence). CDR3 coding DNA: TGTGCCAGCAGCTTAGCGGCCCGTTCCTACGAGCAGTACTTC. Translating it yields CASSLAARSYEQYF.

This clonotype showed up just a few times. The chain employs TRBV10-3 and TRBJ1-2, with a weak D call TRBD1 (5 bases). Germline V CDR1 and CDR2: ENHRY, SYGVKD. The CDR3 covers 13 residues. V lost 5 bases, J lost 4 bases, and 11 bases lay in between. CDR3 in amino acids: CAISLTDSYGYTF. CDR3 DNA: TGTGCCATCAGTTTGACAGACTCCTATGGCTACACCTTC.

The chain has TRBV3-1 and TRBJ1-5; D is perhaps TRBD1 (6 bases). CDR1 is LGHDT and CDR2 is YNNKEL in the germline V gene (reference sequence). The CDR3 totals 16 residues. V dropped 0 bases and J dropped 7 bases, with 16 bases sitting between them. The CDR3 here is CASSQDRRGVRQPQHF. The CDR3 bases are TGTGCCAGCAGCCAAGATCGCAGGGGAGTTCGGCAGCCCCAGCATTTT.

V is TRBV15 and J is TRBJ1-2; possibly TRBD1 for D (6 bases). V shed 4 bases and J shed 3 bases, with 15 bases lying between them. Germline V gene data show CDR1 as LNHNV and CDR2 as YYDKDF (reference sequence). The CDR3 is 15 residues long. The CDR3 region is CATSTNTGYHYGYTF. The CDR3 bases are TGTGCCACCAGCACCAACACAGGGTACCACTATGGCTACACCTTC.

This clonotype has at least ten counts. The J gene is TRBJ1-4, the V gene TRBV30, with D maybe TRBD1 (5 bases). Germline assignment: CDR1 GTSNPN and CDR2 SVGIG (reference sequence). The germline V and J ends were trimmed by 4 bases and 8 bases, with 17 bases remaining between them. This CDR3 is 14 amino acids long. This chain's CDR3 is CAWNPGRGGEKLFF. The CDR3 DNA reads TGTGCCTGGAACCCGGGACGGGGAGGCGAAAAACTGTTTTTT.

This clonotype was seen a few times. The chain carries TRBV29-1 and TRBJ2-7; TRBD2 matches 8 bases. The germline gives CDR1 SQVTM, CDR2 ANQGSEA. The J segment lost 2 bases and the V segment lost 3 bases, leaving 9 bases of the junction unmatched. The CDR3 is 15 amino acids. The DNA for the CDR3 is TGCAGCGTTGACGGGCTAGCGGGCGCAACCTACGAGCAGTACTTC. This translates into CSVDGLAGATYEQYF.

A few counts support this clonotype. The V and J genes are TRBV9 and TRBJ1-1; D unresolved. Germline values: CDR1 SGDLS, CDR2 YYNGEE. V shed 4 bases and J shed 5 bases, with 15 bases lying between them. The CDR3 has 14 amino acids. CDR3 protein: CASSREGGVTEAFF. The CDR3 nucleotides are TGTGCCAGCAGCCGCGAGGGTGGGGTAACTGAAGCTTTCTTT.

This clonotype appeared many times. V usage is TRBV7-9 and J usage is TRBJ1-1; 8 bases line up with TRBD1. The CDR3 sequence is 13 residues long. Germline CDR1 reads SEHNR; CDR2 reads FQNEAQ (reference sequence). The ends lost 5 bases at V and 6 bases at J; junction bases unmatched: 5. The CDR3 sequence: CASSIQGVAEAFF. DNA of the CDR3: TGTGCCAGCAGCATACAGGGGGTAGCTGAAGCTTTCTTT.

This clonotype was seen a few times. The chain uses TRBV19 and TRBJ1-2, with a weak D call TRBD1 (5 bases). CDR3 length: 11 amino acids. Trimming removed 10 bases at V and 3 bases at J, with 9 bases between. CDR1 and CDR2 (germline): LNHDA, SQIVND (reference sequence). This chain's CDR3 is CATQVYYGYTF. The CDR3 region has the DNA TGTGCCACACAGGTTTACTATGGCTACACCTTC. The full variable domain, completed using reference TRBV19 and TRBJ1-2, is DGGITQSPKYLFRKEGQNVTLSCEQNLNHDAMYWYRQDPGQGLRLIYYSQIVNDFQKGDIAEGYSVSREKKESFPLTVTSAQKNPTAFYLCATQVYYGYTFGSGTRLTVV.

This clonotype was observed many times. This chain uses TRBV12-5 with TRBJ1-1, with D tentatively TRBD1 (5 bases). V was cut by 2 bases and J by 4 bases, with 20 bases left in between. CDR1 and CDR2 from the germline V gene are LGHNT and FRNRAP. The CDR3 totals 17 residues. CDR3 in DNA: TGTGCTAGTGGTTTGCTCCTACGTGGGGGTGTAGGCACTGAAGCTTTCTTT. Protein: CASGLLLRGGVGTEAFF.

This clonotype was counted ten times or more. The genes are TRBV6-2 or TRBV6-3 and TRBJ1-5; no reliable D call. Germline CDR1 MNHEY, CDR2 SVGEGT. This CDR3 region has 14 residues. The V gene lost 2 bases and the J gene lost 7 bases, with 12 bases spanning the gap. CDR3 sequence: CASSYVSGGQPQHF. The CDR3 DNA follows: TGTGCCAGCAGTTACGTCTCGGGTGGACAGCCCCAGCATTTT.

This clonotype was found many times. The DNA of the CDR3 is TGCAGCGTCTTTTTGGGACAGGGATATGGCTACACCTTC. This encodes CSVFLGQGYGYTF. This rearrangement joins TRBV29-1 to TRBJ1-2, with 9 bases lining up with TRBD1. Per germline, CDR1 SQVTM and CDR2 ANQGSEA. The CDR3 is 13 residues long. J gave up 5 bases and V 6 bases, and 7 bases lay outside the gene matches.

The sample holds many counts of this clonotype. The J gene is TRBJ1-4, the V gene TRBV12-3 or TRBV12-4; the match to TRBD1 covers 8 bases. After removal of 9 bases from V and 7 bases from J, the junction contained 7 bases not matched to a gene. CDR3 size: 13 residues. The CDR3 spells CASSGQGGEKLFF. CDR3 sequence (DNA): TGTGCCAGTTCCGGACAGGGAGGTGAAAAACTGTTTTTT.

This clonotype showed up just a few times. Written as DNA, the CDR3 is TGTGCCATCAGCCACGGGGTCGACTCTGGAAACACCATATATTTT. Amino acid sequence: CAISHGVDSGNTIYF. The chain uses TRBV10-3 and TRBJ1-3, with D hard to call. This CDR3 spans 15 amino acids. Germline CDR1 reads ENHRY; CDR2 reads SYGVKD. V was trimmed by 6 bases and J by 0 bases, leaving 12 bases between them.

This clonotype was observed many times. The genes are TRBV30 and TRBJ2-1; D is perhaps TRBD2 (6 bases). The V end lost 2 bases, the J end lost 8 bases, and 13 bases lay between the germline ends. From germline, CDR1 is GTSNPN and CDR2 SVGIG (reference sequence). CDR3 length: 13 amino acids. The CDR3 DNA reads as TGTGCCTGGAGTTTTGGAGGAGGGGATGAGCAGTTCTTC. It is translated as CAWSFGGGDEQFF. The whole variable domain, filled in from reference TRBV30 and TRBJ2-1, reads SQTIHQWPATLVQPVGSPLSLECTVEGTSNPNLYWYRQAAGRGLQLLFYSVGIGQISSEVPQNLSASRPQDRQFILSSKKLLLSDSGFYLCAWSFGGGDEQFFGPGTRLTVL.

At least ten counts were recorded for this clonotype. The chain has TRBV12-3 or TRBV12-4 and TRBJ2-2; TRBD1 aligns across 8 bases. The CDR3 spans 17 residues. The V and J ends lost 4 bases and 5 bases, in that order; junction bases with no gene match: 12. The CDR3 DNA reads as TGTGCCAGCAGTTCTCAATCGACAGGGGTGGGGACCGGGGAGCTGTTTTTT. Its translation: CASSSQSTGVGTGELFF.

This clonotype showed up many times. The chain combines TRBV28 with TRBJ1-1, with 7 bases that match TRBD1. Germline lookup yields CDR1 MDHEN and CDR2 SYDVKM. The CDR3 covers 12 residues. With V trimmed by 6 bases and J by 11 bases, 9 bases remained unmatched. The CDR3, as DNA: TGTGCCAGCAGCATCGACAGGGTTCGGGCTTTCTTT. It is translated as CASSIDRVRAFF.

This clonotype was found many times. The chain links TRBV7-9 to TRBJ2-1, with 7 bases that match TRBD1. This CDR3 region has 13 residues. Germline V gene lookup returns CDR1 SEHNR and CDR2 FQNEAQ (reference sequence). V lost 3 bases and J lost 8; bases outside the gene matches: 4. CDR3 amino acids: CASSFGQGDEQFF. In DNA, the CDR3 is TGTGCCAGCAGCTTCGGGCAGGGGGATGAGCAGTTCTTC.

This chain joins TRBV5-6 and TRBJ2-4; 12 positions agree with TRBD1. The ends lost 0 bases at V and 5 bases at J; junction bases unmatched: 12. Germline CDR1 reads SGHDT; CDR2 reads YYEEEE. The CDR3 is made up of 19 amino acids. The CDR3 loop reads CASSLVERGQGATENIQYF. The CDR3 region has the DNA TGTGCCAGCAGCTTGGTCGAGAGGGGACAGGGGGCTACCGAAAACATTCAGTACTTC.

This sequence joins TRBV20-1 and TRBJ1-3; D remains unclear. This CDR3 is built from 14 residues. Germline V CDR1 and CDR2: DFQATT, SNEGSKA (reference sequence). V dropped 3 bases and J dropped 0 bases, with 9 bases sitting between them. CDR3 loop: CSASDGHSGNTIYF. The CDR3, as DNA: TGCAGTGCTAGTGACGGCCACTCTGGAAACACCATATATTTT.

The V and J genes are TRBV12-5 and TRBJ2-1; D unclear. Germline V lookup: CDR1 LGHNT, CDR2 FRNRAP. The CDR3 contains 14 residues. V shed 3 bases and J shed 0 bases, with 6 bases lying between them. CDR3 nucleotide sequence: TGTGCTAGTGGTTTCGACGGCTCCTACAATGAGCAGTTCTTC. The encoded protein is CASGFDGSYNEQFF.